This entry lists 19 T cell receptor beta chains sequenced from one sample in a study of blood T cell repertoires in COVID-19. This table comes from immunoSEQ multiplex PCR, and its TCRdb copy is limited to in-frame clones, with some not included. The table records 200,000 to 300,000 clones, around four fifths of them present only once. Source material: peripheral blood. The receptor source for this set is a woman aged 60-75 years with active or convalescent COVID-19.

The CDR3 region is CAWSTDRGWNYGYTF. Written as DNA, the CDR3 is TGTGCCTGGTCAACGGACAGGGGATGGAACTATGGCTACACCTTC. V usage is TRBV30 and J usage is TRBJ1-2; 9 positions match TRBD1. The CDR3 is made up of 15 amino acids. The germline CDR1 and CDR2 sequences are GTSNPN and SVGIG (reference sequence). V trimming: 5 bases; J trimming: 2 bases; junction bases outside the gene matches: 9.

This chain's CDR3 is CASSPPIVRSNEQFF. DNA for the CDR3: TGTGCCAGCTCACCACCTATTGTGAGATCCAATGAGCAGTTCTTC. The chain joins TRBV18 to TRBJ2-1, with D uncertain. The CDR3 totals 15 residues. V dropped 0 bases and J dropped 6 bases, with 12 bases sitting between them. Per germline, CDR1 KGHSH and CDR2 LQKENI. Supplemented by reference TRBV18 and TRBJ2-1, the full variable domain reads NAGVMQNPRHLVRRRGQEARLRCSPMKGHSHVYWYRQLPEEGLKFMVYLQKENIIDESGMPKERFSAEFPKEGPSILRIQQVVRGDSAAYFCASSPPIVRSNEQFFGPGTRLTVL.

This chain joins TRBV7-6 and TRBJ1-1; D remains ambiguous. CDR3 length equals 16 residues. V shed 1 base and J shed 4 bases, with 16 bases lying between them. From germline, CDR1 is SGHVS and CDR2 FNYEAQ. In nucleotides, the CDR3 is TGTGCCAGCAGCTTAGAGCGGGATGGCGAGGGCACTGAAGCTTTCTTT. Its translation is CASSLERDGEGTEAFF.

The CDR3 DNA reads as TGTGCCAGCAGCTACCGGGGGGGTCAAGAGACCCAGTACTTC. Encoded protein: CASSYRGGQETQYF. This chain links TRBV7-9 with TRBJ2-5; TRBD2 agrees at 8 bases. V lost 4 bases to trimming and J lost 2 bases; unmatched junction nucleotides: 3. The length of the CDR3 is 14 residues. Germline loops: CDR1 SEHNR, CDR2 FQNEAQ (reference sequence).

The chain combines TRBV19 with TRBJ1-5; no reliable D call. V lost 0 bases and J lost 10, with 10 bases in between. The germline gives CDR1 LNHDA, CDR2 SQIVND (reference sequence). CDR3 length: 13 amino acids. As DNA, the CDR3 is TGTGCCAGTAGTATAGATAAGCCCCGACCCCAGCATTTT. As protein: CASSIDKPRPQHF.

Here the CDR3 reads CAWTGSSNEKLFF. CDR3 DNA: TGTGCCTGGACCGGGAGCTCAAATGAAAAACTGTTTTTT. This chain connects TRBV30 to TRBJ1-4; D is uncertain. Germline V gene sequence: CDR1 GTSNPN, CDR2 SVGIG (reference sequence). This CDR3 is 13 amino acids long. V lost 4 bases and J 5 bases, leaving 11 bases between the germline ends.

This chain joins TRBV10-2 and TRBJ2-2; tentatively, D is TRBD1 (6 bases). There are 15 residues in the CDR3. Looked up from germline, CDR1 is WSHSY and CDR2 is SAAADI. Trimming removed 4 bases at V and 2 bases at J, with 11 bases between. CDR3 in DNA: TGCGCCAGCAGTGGGACAGACCCTAACACCGGGGAGCTGTTTTTT. Translation gives CASSGTDPNTGELFF.

V gene TRBV5-4 combines with J gene TRBJ1-2; 8 bases map to TRBD1. Germline CDR1 and CDR2: SGHNT and YYREEE (reference sequence). Trimming at V came to 4 bases and at J to 6 bases, leaving 11 bases not matched to a gene. The CDR3 runs 15 residues. The CDR3 DNA reads as TGTGCCAGCAGCCCCCCCGGACAGGGAATTAATGGCTACACCTTC. It specifies CASSPPGQGINGYTF.

The rearrangement links TRBV25-1 to TRBJ2-3; the D gene is possibly TRBD2 (5 bases). Deletions cut 3 bases from V and 3 bases from J, with 10 bases between. The CDR3 loop spans 14 amino acids. CDR1 is MGHDK, CDR2 SYGVNS, per germline. CDR3 DNA: TGTGCCAGCAGTGAGCCAGCGGTAACAGATACGCAGTATTTT. Translated, it gives CASSEPAVTDTQYF.

CDR3 coding DNA: TGTGCCAGCAGCGCCCGAGTGAGCTCTGGAAACACCATATATTTT. This encodes CASSARVSSGNTIYF. The genes are TRBV7-2 and TRBJ1-3; D call uncertain. There are 15 residues in the CDR3. Germline values: CDR1 SGHTA, CDR2 FQGNSA. The germline V and J ends were trimmed by 5 bases and 0 bases, with 11 bases remaining between them. Using reference TRBV7-2 and TRBJ1-3 for the parts outside the CDR3, the full variable domain is GAGVSQSPSNKVTEKGKDVELRCDPISGHTALYWYRQSLGQGLEFLIYFQGNSAPDKSGLPSDRFSAERTGGSVSTLTIQRTQQEDSAVYLCASSARVSSGNTIYFGEGSWLTVV.

The chain is built from TRBV6-1 and TRBJ2-4, with 10 positions matching TRBD2. Germline assignment: CDR1 MNHNS and CDR2 SASEGT. J was trimmed by 7 bases and V by 4 bases; bases with no gene match: 10. This CDR3 is 16 amino acids long. CDR3 DNA sequence: TGTGCCAGCAGTGGGAGCCTAGCGGGAGCAGGGAACATTCAGTACTTC. This codes for CASSGSLAGAGNIQYF.

The chain couples TRBV14 to TRBJ2-7; 10 bases are a match to TRBD2. V was pared by 7 bases and J by 5 bases, with 8 bases of the junction left unmatched. This CDR3 has 14 residues. Germline CDR1 is SGHDN and CDR2 is FVKESK. The CDR3 sequence is CASNPAGGINEQYF. Written as DNA, the CDR3 is TGTGCCAGCAACCCAGCGGGAGGGATCAACGAGCAGTACTTC.

The chain is built from TRBV10-1 and TRBJ1-6, with D uncertain. The CDR3 covers 14 residues. The V end was cut by 5 bases, the J end by 9 bases, with 14 bases between. The germline V gene encodes CDR1 WNHNN and CDR2 SYGVQD (reference sequence). As DNA, the CDR3 is TGCGCCAGCAGTCGGTCAGGATCGAGTTCACCCCTCCACTTT. Residues: CASSRSGSSSPLHF.

The chain uses TRBV20-1 and TRBJ1-2; 10 nucleotides agree with TRBD1. With V trimmed by 6 bases and J by 8 bases, 3 bases remained unmatched. The CDR3 has 11 amino acids. In germline, CDR1 is DFQATT, CDR2 SNEGSKA (reference sequence). Written as DNA, the CDR3 is TGCAGTGCGACAGGGGGCGACGGCTACACCTTC. Its translation: CSATGGDGYTF.

The genes are TRBV7-2 and TRBJ1-2, with a tentative D call TRBD1 (6 bases). Trimming left V 1 base short and J 8 bases short, with 23 bases between. This CDR3 spans 17 amino acids. Germline-derived CDR1 and CDR2 are SGHTA and FQGNSA. The CDR3 sequence is CASSLGTAETGLGGYTF. The CDR3 nucleotides are TGTGCCAGCAGCTTAGGAACAGCTGAGACAGGCTTGGGCGGCTACACCTTC.

The V gene is TRBV5-1, the J gene TRBJ1-3; TRBD1 agrees at 7 bases. The germline gives CDR1 SGHRS, CDR2 YFSETQ. The CDR3 is made up of 15 amino acids. V lost 5 bases, J lost 4 bases, and 9 bases stayed unmatched. DNA for the CDR3: TGCGCCAGCAGTGAGGGACAGATCAAGGGAAACACCATATATTTT. Protein product: CASSEGQIKGNTIYF.

The rearrangement joins TRBV24-1 to TRBJ2-3; 9 nucleotides line up with TRBD1. J was trimmed by 6 bases and V by 5 bases; bases with no gene match: 8. The germline gives CDR1 KGHDR, CDR2 SFDVKD. CDR3 length equals 15 residues. In DNA, the CDR3 is TGTGCCACCAGTGGTACAGGGGGCTCGTGGGATACGCAGTATTTT. It translates to CATSGTGGSWDTQYF.

For this clone: Other DNA sequences within the sample encode an identical CDR3. The rearrangement links TRBV5-1 to TRBJ2-2, with D perhaps TRBD1 (5 bases). CDR3 length: 15 residues. The V and J ends lost 0 bases and 0 bases respectively, with 6 bases between them. Germline values: CDR1 SGHRS, CDR2 YFSETQ. In DNA, the CDR3 is TGCGCCAGCAGCTTGGCAGGGTCGAACACCGGGGAGCTGTTTTTT. Protein product: CASSLAGSNTGELFF.

The V and J genes are TRBV19 and TRBJ1-5; the D gene is possibly TRBD1 (5 bases). The CDR3 has 14 residues. CDR1 LNHDA and CDR2 SQIVND come from the germline V gene (reference sequence). V was shortened by 2 bases and J by 7 bases, with 12 bases between the two germline ends. This CDR3 reads CASSIPRVSQPQHF. As DNA, the CDR3 is TGTGCCAGTAGTATACCCAGGGTGAGCCAGCCCCAGCATTTT.